Detailed here is one T cell receptor beta chain. Assay used: immunoSEQ multiplex PCR; TCRdb lists only in-frame clones, some missing. The table records around 200,000 clones, 85% of them present only once. The data were obtained in a study of blood T cell repertoires in COVID-19. The CDR3 is 14 amino acids. Germline CDR1 and CDR2: KGHSH and LQKENI. The junction had 5 bases not matched to a gene; V was cut back by 6 bases and J by 4 bases. The V call is TRBV18, the J call TRBJ1-5; 8 nucleotides align to TRBD1. The material sequenced was PBMCs or T cells enriched from blood (not recorded which). The TCR comes from a man aged 35-49 years who had recovered from COVID-19. The CDR3, as DNA: TGTGCCAGCTCCGAAACAGGGGGTAATCAGCCCCAGCATTTT. Translating it yields CASSETGGNQPQHF.